This T cell receptor (beta chain) was identified during a study of blood T cell repertoires in COVID-19. Across the whole study: Samples taken during acute and convalescent COVID-19 were collected in the United States, Italy and Spain. Sample material is recorded as cDNA or gDNA derived from T cells, B-cell-depleted T cells, or PBMCs.

V was shortened by 5 bases and J by 2 bases, with 15 bases between the two germline ends. The CDR3 loop spans 15 amino acids. The germline V gene encodes CDR1 MNHNY and CDR2 SVGAGI (reference sequence). Clones were sequenced by immunoSEQ multiplex PCR, and TCRdb holds only the in-frame ones, with some missing. The sample has a few hundred thousand clones; 70% to 90% are singletons. Material for sequencing was PBMCs or T cells enriched from blood (not recorded which). This TCR was sampled from a woman between 40 and 55 years old with acute COVID-19. The V gene is TRBV6-6, the J gene TRBJ2-5, with a possible D match to TRBD1 (6 bases). This CDR3 reads CASSNRRTEQETQYF. The CDR3 DNA sequence: TGTGCCAGCAGTAACCGACGGACAGAACAAGAGACCCAGTACTTC.